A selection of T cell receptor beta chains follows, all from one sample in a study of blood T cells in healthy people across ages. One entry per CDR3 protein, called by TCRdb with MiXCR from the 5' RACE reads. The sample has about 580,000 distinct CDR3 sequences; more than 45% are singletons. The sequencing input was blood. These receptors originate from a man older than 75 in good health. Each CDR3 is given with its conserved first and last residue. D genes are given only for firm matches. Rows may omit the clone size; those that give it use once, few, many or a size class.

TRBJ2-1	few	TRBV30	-	TGTGCCTGGAGTGTAGGGCGGAGTTCCTACAATGAGCAGTTCTTC	CAWSVGRSSYNEQFF
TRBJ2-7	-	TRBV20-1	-	TGCAGTGCTAGGGGGGGACAGCGTAGAAGCTCCGACGAGCAGTACTTC	CSARGGQRRSSDEQYF
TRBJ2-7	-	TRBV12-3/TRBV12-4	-	TGTGCCAGCAGTTACGCCGGGAACCGGAGGGAGCAGTACTTC	CASSYAGNRREQYF
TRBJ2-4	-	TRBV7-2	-	TGTGCCAGCAGCTTCGCGAGCTACCTAGCCAAAAACATTCAGTACTTC	CASSFASYLAKNIQYF
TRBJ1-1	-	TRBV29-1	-	TGCAGCGTTGAGGGGACCTCCTCTAGGAGCACTGAAGCTTTCTTT	CSVEGTSSRSTEAFF
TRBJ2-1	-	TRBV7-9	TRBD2	TGTGCCAGCAGCTTAGCGGCTAGCGGCGGCAATGAGCAGTTCTTC	CASSLAASGGNEQFF
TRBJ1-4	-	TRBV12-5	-	TGTGCTAGTGGTTTGGGGACATACGCAACTAATGAAAAACTGTTTTTT	CASGLGTYATNEKLFF
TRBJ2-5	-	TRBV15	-	TGTGCCACCAGCAGAGGGGACAGAGTAGCGGGGACCCAAGAGACCCAGTACTTC	CATSRGDRVAGTQETQYF
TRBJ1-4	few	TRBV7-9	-	TGTGCCAGCAGCTTTTCCAGGGGCGATAATGAAAAACTGTTTTTT	CASSFSRGDNEKLFF
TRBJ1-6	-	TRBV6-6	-	TGTGCCAGCAGTTACTCTCTAGCCGGGACGGATAATCCACCCCCCCACTTT	CASSYSLAGTDNPPPHF
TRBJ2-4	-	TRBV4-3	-	TGCGCCAGCAGCCAAGATCCCGCGAACATTCAGTACTTC	CASSQDPANIQYF
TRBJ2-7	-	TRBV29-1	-	TGCAGCGGGGGAGGGACAGCCTCCTACGAGCAGTACTTC	CSGGGTASYEQYF
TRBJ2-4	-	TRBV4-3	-	TGCGCCAGCAGCAACGTTAATGAGCAGTACTTC	CASSNVNEQYF
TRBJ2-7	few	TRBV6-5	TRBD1	TGTGCCAGCTCCGGACAGGGCCATCCCTACGAGCAGTACTTC	CASSGQGHPYEQYF
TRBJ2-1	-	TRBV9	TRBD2	TGTGCCAGCAGCGCCCTGACTAGCGGCTCCTACAATGAGCAGTTCTTC	CASSALTSGSYNEQFF
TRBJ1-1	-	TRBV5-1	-	TGCGCCAGCTTCGCCTACACGAACACTGAAGCTTTCTTT	CASFAYTNTEAFF
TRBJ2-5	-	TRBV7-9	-	TGTGCCAGCAGCCCTGTGTTAGCGGTGTACCAAGAGACCCAGTACTTC	CASSPVLAVYQETQYF
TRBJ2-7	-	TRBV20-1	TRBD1	TGCGGTGCTAGACCCGGACAGGGGGCGGGAGAGCAGTACTTC	CGARPGQGAGEQYF
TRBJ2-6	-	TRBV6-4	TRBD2	TGTGCCAGCAGCCCTACTAGCGGGAGGTCCCTCGGGACTGGGGCCAACGTCCTGACTTTC	CASSPTSGRSLGTGANVLTF
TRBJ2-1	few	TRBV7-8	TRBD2	TGTGCCAGCAGCTTAGTAGGTCGTAGCGGGAGTAGGAATGAGCAGTTCTTC	CASSLVGRSGSRNEQFF
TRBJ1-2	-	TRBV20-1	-	TGCAGTGCTAGACCCCAAGCAGTTAACTATGGCTACACCTTC	CSARPQAVNYGYTF
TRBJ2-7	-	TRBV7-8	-	TGTGCCAGCAGCCCGGTCGAGGGGGACACCTACGAGCAGTACTTC	CASSPVEGDTYEQYF
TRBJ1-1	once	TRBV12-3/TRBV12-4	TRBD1	TGTGCCAGCAGGAAAGAGACAGGGGGCACTGAAGCTTTCTTT	CASRKETGGTEAFF
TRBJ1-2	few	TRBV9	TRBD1	TGTGCCAGCAGCGTAACAACAGGGGGGGAATCCACCTTC	CASSVTTGGESTF
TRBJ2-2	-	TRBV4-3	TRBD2	TGCGCCAGCAGCCAAACCTCCGGGAGGGTCTTGACCGGGGAGCTGTTTTTT	CASSQTSGRVLTGELFF
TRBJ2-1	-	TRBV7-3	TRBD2	TGTGCCAGCAGCCCCGGGATAGCGGGGTCGGGTGAGCAGTTCTTC	CASSPGIAGSGEQFF
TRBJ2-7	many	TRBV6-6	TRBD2	TGTGCCAGCAGTTACCCGGGGGGGTCCTACGAGCAGTACTTC	CASSYPGGSYEQYF
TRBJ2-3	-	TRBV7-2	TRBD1	TGTGCCAGCAGCCCCCCTGGGACAGAAGGGGCAGATACGCAGTATTTT	CASSPPGTEGADTQYF
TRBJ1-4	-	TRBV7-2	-	TGTGCCAGCAGCCAAGGGACATATGAAAAACTGTTTTTT	CASSQGTYEKLFF
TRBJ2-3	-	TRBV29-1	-	TGCAGCGTTGAAGATTTCGGGGTCCCGGAGGCGCAGTATTTT	CSVEDFGVPEAQYF
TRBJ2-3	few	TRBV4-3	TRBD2	TGCGCCAGCAGCCCAAGTACCGGGAGGGCCTTGGATACGCAGTATTTT	CASSPSTGRALDTQYF
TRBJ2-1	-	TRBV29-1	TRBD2	TGCAGCGTCGGGACTAGCGGGGACAATGAGCAGTTCTTC	CSVGTSGDNEQFF
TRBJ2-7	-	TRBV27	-	TGTGCCAGCAGTCTGTGGCCCTCAGTCGAGCAGTACTTC	CASSLWPSVEQYF
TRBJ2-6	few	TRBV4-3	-	TGCGCCAGCAGCCAATACGGGTCTGGGGCCAACGTCCTGACTTTC	CASSQYGSGANVLTF
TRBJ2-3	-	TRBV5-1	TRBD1	TGCGCCAGCACCGGACAGGGGATCACAGATACGCAGTATTTT	CASTGQGITDTQYF
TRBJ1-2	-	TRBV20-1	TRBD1	TGCAGTGCTAGAGATTCCGACAGGGGGTATGGCTACACCTTC	CSARDSDRGYGYTF
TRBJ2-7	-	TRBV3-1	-	TGTGCCAGCAGCCAAGATCTGGGCCGCCCCGAGTACTACGAGCAGTACTTC	CASSQDLGRPEYYEQYF
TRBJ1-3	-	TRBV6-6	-	TGTGCCAGCCCGACCGGAAGCTCTGGAAACACCATATATTTT	CASPTGSSGNTIYF
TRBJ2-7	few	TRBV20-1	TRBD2	TGCAGTGCACCGGGGGGTGTCCACGAGCAGTACTTC	CSAPGGVHEQYF
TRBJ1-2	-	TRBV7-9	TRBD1	TGTGCCAGCAGCCGACAGGGAATACGGGACTATGGCTACACCTTC	CASSRQGIRDYGYTF
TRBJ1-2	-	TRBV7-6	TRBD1	TGTGCCAGCAGCGCCCCCGGGACAGGTTTAGGCTACACCTTC	CASSAPGTGLGYTF
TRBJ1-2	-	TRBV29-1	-	TGCAGCCACACTGTGGTACAGGGAGTTGGGGGCTACACCTTC	CSHTVVQGVGGYTF
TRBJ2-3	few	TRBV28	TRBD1	TGTGCCAGCAGTTTTCGACAGGGCCCAGATACGCAGTATTTT	CASSFRQGPDTQYF